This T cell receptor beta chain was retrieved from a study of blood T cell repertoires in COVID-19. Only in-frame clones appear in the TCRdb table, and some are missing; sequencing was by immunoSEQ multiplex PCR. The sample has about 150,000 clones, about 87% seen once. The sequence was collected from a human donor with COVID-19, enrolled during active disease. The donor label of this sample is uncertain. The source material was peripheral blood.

The CDR3 here is CASSSNTGTPGLFF. As DNA, the CDR3 is TGTGCCAGCAGCTCAAACACCGGGACACCCGGGCTGTTTTTT. The rearrangement joins TRBV5-6 to TRBJ2-2; D is perhaps TRBD1 (6 bases). CDR3 length: 14 amino acids. The germline V and J ends were trimmed by 3 bases and 13 bases, with 19 bases remaining between them. Germline CDR1 reads SGHDT; CDR2 reads YYEEEE.